The TCR beta chain described here comes from a study of sequential checkpoint blockade in melanoma. Study background: First-line arms were nivolumab then ipilimumab, or the reverse, randomized 1:1. After both sequences, patients received maintenance nivolumab.

Germline assignment: CDR1 SGHAT and CDR2 FQNNGV. Trimming removed 1 base at V and 1 base at J, with 9 bases between. The CDR3 sequence is 15 residues long. Sample treatment: randomized to nivolumab then ipilimumab (arm A) or the reverse (arm B). Sorted cells were live CD3+CD8+, lacking CD19 and CD56, from PBMCs. Assay used: immunoSEQ multiplex PCR; TCRdb lists only in-frame clones, some missing. The sample has 13,000 or so clones, 60% to 70% seen once. The gene calls are TRBV11-2 and TRBJ2-3; a possible D gene is TRBD2 (6 bases). Sequencing was performed on CD8+ T cells sorted from blood (inferred from file names), taken from a patient given nivolumab and ipilimumab in sequence. This receptor was identified in a human donor with melanoma. The CDR3 sequence is CASSLGPSGTDTQYF. The CDR3 DNA reads TGTGCCAGCAGCTTAGGTCCTAGCGGCACAGATACGCAGTATTTT.